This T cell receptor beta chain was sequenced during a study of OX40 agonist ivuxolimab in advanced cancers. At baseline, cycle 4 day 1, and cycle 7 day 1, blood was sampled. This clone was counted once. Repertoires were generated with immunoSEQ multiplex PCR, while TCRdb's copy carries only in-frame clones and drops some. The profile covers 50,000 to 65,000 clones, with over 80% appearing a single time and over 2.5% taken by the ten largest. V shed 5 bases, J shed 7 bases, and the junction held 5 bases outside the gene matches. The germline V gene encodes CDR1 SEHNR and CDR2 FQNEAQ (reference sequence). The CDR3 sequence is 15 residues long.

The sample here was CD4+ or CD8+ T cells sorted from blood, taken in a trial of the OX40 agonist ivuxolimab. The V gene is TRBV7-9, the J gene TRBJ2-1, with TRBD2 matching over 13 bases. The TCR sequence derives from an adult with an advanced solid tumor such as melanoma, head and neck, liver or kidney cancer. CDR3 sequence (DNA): TGTGCCAGCAGCCCAGGGACTAGCGGGAAAAATGAGCAGTTCTTC. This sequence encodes CASSPGTSGKNEQFF.